A selection of T cell receptor beta chains follows, all from one sample in a study of T-cell memory formation after mild COVID-19. Each CDR3 protein gets one entry after TCRdb re-called the 5' RACE reads with MiXCR. Here the sample spans some 300,000 distinct CDR3 sequences, more than 20% being singletons. Sequenced material: PBMCs or a T cell subset sorted from them (not recorded which). These receptors came from a man younger than 30 who had mild COVID-19 (a few samples of this study predate the infection). Cell type and time point are not known. Each CDR3 is given with its conserved first and last residue. The D gene is left open where the match is weak. Where a row states a size, it is once, few, many or the class of an expanded clone; other rows omit it.

clone size,D gene,J gene,V gene,CDR3 DNA,CDR3 protein
-,TRBD2,TRBJ2-3,TRBV5-1,TGCGCCAGCAGCCCTTTACAGACTAGCGGGGGGATCGATAGCACAGATACGCAGTATTTT,CASSPLQTSGGIDSTDTQYF
few,-,TRBJ1-6,TRBV5-1,TGCGCCAGCAGCTTGGTAGGGGGTATGAATTCACCCCTCCACTTT,CASSLVGGMNSPLHF
few,TRBD1,TRBJ1-1,TRBV7-2,TGTGCCAGCAGCCGGTTACAGGGGGCAGGTGAAGCTTTCTTT,CASSRLQGAGEAFF
-,TRBD1,TRBJ2-7,TRBV12-3/TRBV12-4,TGTGCCAGCAGCCGGGGACAGGTCTACGAGCAGTACTTC,CASSRGQVYEQYF
few,-,TRBJ1-6,TRBV6-2/TRBV6-3,TGTGCCAGCAGTTTTTACCTTGATTCACCCCTCCACTTT,CASSFYLDSPLHF
-,-,TRBJ1-2,TRBV5-1,TGCGCCAGCAGCATCGGGACATCCGTTAACTATGGCTACACCTTC,CASSIGTSVNYGYTF
few,TRBD1,TRBJ2-5,TRBV4-1,TGCGCCAGCAGTCAGGGGGTGGGGTCAGGGACCCAGTACTTC,CASSQGVGSGTQYF
-,-,TRBJ1-1,TRBV28,TGTGCCAGCAGAAGTCTTAAGGGGGGGCGCGGGGAAGCTTTCTTT,CASRSLKGGRGEAFF
-,-,TRBJ1-2,TRBV20-1,TGCAGTGCCTCTCTCACACCTAACTATGGCTACACCTTC,CSASLTPNYGYTF
-,TRBD1,TRBJ1-6,TRBV6-5,TGTGCCAGCAGTGCCGGGACAGTGTCACCCCTCCACTTT,CASSAGTVSPLHF
few,-,TRBJ2-7,TRBV11-2,TGTGCCAGCAGCCCGGACAGTCCTCGCGAGCAGTACTTC,CASSPDSPREQYF
few,TRBD1,TRBJ1-2,TRBV10-3,TGTGCCATCAGGACCGGGACAGGGGGCGCTGGCTACACCTTC,CAIRTGTGGAGYTF
few,-,TRBJ2-7,TRBV30,TGTGCCTGGGCGGCCGGTCCCTACGAGCAGTACTTC,CAWAAGPYEQYF
-,-,TRBJ1-4,TRBV7-8,TGTGCCAGCAGCGCCTCGGGGGGCATGAATGAAAAACTGTTTTTT,CASSASGGMNEKLFF
-,-,TRBJ1-3,TRBV4-1,TGCGCCAGTAACAGGGTCGCCGGGGGTGGAAACACCATATATTTT,CASNRVAGGGNTIYF
-,-,TRBJ2-3,TRBV7-3,TGTGCCAGCAGCTTCACGCCAGGTACAGATACGCAGTATTTT,CASSFTPGTDTQYF
few,-,TRBJ2-7,TRBV4-3,TGCGCCAGCAGCCGCTACTCGGGGGGCATATACGAGCAGTACTTC,CASSRYSGGIYEQYF
many,TRBD1,TRBJ1-1,TRBV7-3,TGTGCCAGCAGCGCAATACAGGGGACTGAAGCTTTCTTT,CASSAIQGTEAFF